Shown below are 10 T cell receptor beta chains from a single sample sequenced in a study of blood T cell repertoires in COVID-19. Sequencing was performed with immunoSEQ multiplex PCR; in TCRdb, only in-frame clones are kept and a portion is missing. This sample carries hundreds of thousands of clones, about 90% of them seen once, and the ten largest clones take less than 2.5%. Sample: peripheral blood. These receptors were collected from a woman in her twenties or thirties who had recovered from COVID-19.

This rearrangement joins TRBV19 to TRBJ2-7, with TRBD2 as a possible D gene (5 bases). This CDR3 is 15 amino acids long. Germline loops: CDR1 LNHDA, CDR2 SQIVND (reference sequence). V dropped 2 bases and J dropped 6 bases, with 17 bases sitting between them. CDR3 DNA: TGTGCCAGTAGTATAAATGGTCGGGGTCCAGCCGAGCAGTACTTC. Its protein is CASSINGRGPAEQYF.

Written as DNA, the CDR3 is TGTGCCTGGGCGGACAGGGATAACGAAAAACTGTTTTTT. It translates to CAWADRDNEKLFF. This chain joins TRBV30 and TRBJ1-4; TRBD1 matches 8 bases. V was clipped by 5 bases and J by 8 bases; unmatched bases: 7. This CDR3 has 13 residues. The germline V gene encodes CDR1 GTSNPN and CDR2 SVGIG (reference sequence).

Concerning this clone itself: At one of its ends the junction is not consistent with the germline gene, which may arise from a read error. The J gene is TRBJ2-7, the V gene TRBV18, with D tentatively TRBD1 (6 bases). Germline assignment: CDR1 KGHSH and CDR2 LQKENI. The CDR3 has 14 amino acids. The CDR3 loop is CASSLRDNPYAQYF. CDR3 DNA sequence: TGTGCCAGCTCACTCCGGGACAATCCCTACGCGCAGTACTTC.

In DNA form, the CDR3 reads TGTGCCAGCGGAGGGACAGGAACCTACGAGCAGTACTTC. This codes for CASGGTGTYEQYF. The chain is built from TRBV27 and TRBJ2-7, with 8 bases lining up with TRBD1. CDR3 length equals 13 residues. Trimming cost V 8 bases and J 2 bases; bases outside gene matches: 5. CDR1 and CDR2 from the germline V gene are MNHEY and SMNVEV (reference sequence).

This clone came up a few times. This rearrangement joins TRBV6-1 to TRBJ1-6, with a tentative D call TRBD1 (5 bases). V lost 4 bases and J 0 bases, leaving 16 bases between the germline ends. CDR1 MNHNS and CDR2 SASEGT come from the germline V gene. This CDR3 region has 18 residues. Here the CDR3 reads CASSVIVGGASYNSPLHF. In nucleotides, the CDR3 is TGTGCCAGCAGTGTTATTGTAGGTGGGGCCTCCTATAATTCACCCCTCCACTTT.

The chain links TRBV7-9 to TRBJ2-7, with D possibly TRBD2 on 5 matching bases. CDR1 SEHNR and CDR2 FQNEAQ come from the germline V gene (reference sequence). Trimming removed 3 bases at V and 2 bases at J, with 11 bases between. The CDR3 totals 14 residues. DNA for the CDR3: TGTGCCAGCAGCTTGGCGATAGCGCCCTACGAGCAGTACTTC. Its translation: CASSLAIAPYEQYF.

This chain links TRBV5-4 with TRBJ2-2, with D possibly matching TRBD1 (6 bases). Trimming removed 4 bases from V and 6 bases from J, with 16 bases in between. The CDR3 has 15 amino acids. CDR1 is SGHNT, CDR2 YYREEE, per germline (reference sequence). This CDR3 is CASSPGQKEAGELFF. The CDR3 region has the DNA TGTGCCAGCAGCCCCGGACAGAAGGAGGCCGGGGAGCTGTTTTTT. Variable domain in full (rest from reference TRBV5-4 and TRBJ2-2): ETGVTQSPTHLIKTRGQQVTLRCSSQSGHNTVSWYQQALGQGPQFIFQYYREEENGRGNFPPRFSGLQFPNYSSELNVNALELDDSALYLCASSPGQKEAGELFFGEGSRLTVL.

The CDR3 protein is CATSPRSGFETQYF. CDR3 DNA: TGTGCCACCAGCCCCCGGTCAGGGTTTGAGACCCAGTACTTC. The chain links TRBV15 to TRBJ2-5; a weak D match, TRBD1 (5 bases). The germline V gene encodes CDR1 LNHNV and CDR2 YYDKDF (reference sequence). The CDR3 consists of 14 residues. With 5 bases removed from V and 5 bases from J, the gap between germline ends came to 15 bases.

V gene TRBV6-5 combines with J gene TRBJ1-3, with D perhaps TRBD1 (6 bases). This CDR3 is 14 amino acids long. The germline V gene has CDR1 MNHEY and CDR2 SVGAGI. V shed 6 bases and J shed 4 bases, with 13 bases lying between them. The CDR3 DNA reads TGTGCCAGCAGCCGAAGGACAGCCGGAAACACCATATATTTT. Its protein is CASSRRTAGNTIYF.

This clone has only a few counts. The same CDR3 can be traced to other DNA sequences in this sample. V and J are TRBV28 and TRBJ1-1, with 7 bases that match TRBD1. The germline CDR1 and CDR2 sequences are MDHEN and SYDVKM. CDR3 length: 13 residues. V trimming: 5 bases; J trimming: 7 bases; junction bases outside the gene matches: 7. CDR3 protein: CASSPRGQIEAFF. DNA of the CDR3: TGTGCCAGCAGTCCGCGGGGACAGATTGAAGCTTTCTTT. Supplemented by reference TRBV28 and TRBJ1-1, the full variable domain reads DVKVTQSSRYLVKRTGEKVFLECVQDMDHENMFWYRQDPGLGLRLIYFSYDVKMKEKGDIPEGYSVSREKKERFSLILESASTNQTSMYLCASSPRGQIEAFFGQGTRLTVV.